The T cell receptor beta chain described here comes from a study of tumor-infiltrating lymphocytes in oesophageal squamous cell carcinoma. TCRdb redid the calling of the PCR reads with MiXCR, one entry per CDR3 protein. The sample has more than 9,500 distinct CDR3 sequences; around half are singletons. This CDR3 comprises 12 residues. V shed 5 bases and J shed 5 bases, with 8 bases lying between them. The germline CDR1 and CDR2 sequences are SGHVT and SQSDAQ. This rearrangement joins TRBV7-4 to TRBJ2-3, with unresolved D. The sample comprised esophageal tumor tissue. The sequence was obtained from a male donor with esophageal squamous cell carcinoma. CDR3 in DNA: TGTGCCAGCAGCCTACTCCGAGATACGCAGTATTTT. Its protein product is CASSLLRDTQYF.